These 5 T cell receptor beta chains were all obtained from the same sample, sequenced in a study of identical twins. In TCRdb, the 5' RACE reads were re-called with MiXCR into one record per CDR3 protein. The sample carries about 660,000 distinct CDR3 sequences, roughly 8% recorded once. The same data also contributed to another study, on yellow fever vaccine responses in identical twins.

Sequenced material: PBMCs. The source of these receptors is a woman under 30 in good health.

There are a few counts of this clonotype. V and J are TRBV5-4 and TRBJ2-1, with 13 nucleotides matching TRBD2. V shed 1 base and J 0 bases; nucleotides not matched to a gene: 7. Germline V gene sequence: CDR1 SGHNT, CDR2 YYREEE (reference sequence). This CDR3 is 19 amino acids long. CDR3 amino acids: CASSLMGLAGMSSYNEQFF. DNA for the CDR3: TGTGCCAGCAGCTTGATGGGACTAGCGGGGATGAGCTCCTACAATGAGCAGTTCTTC.

The CDR3: CASSSGAGGQETQYF. CDR3 DNA: TGTGCCAGCTCATCCGGAGCGGGGGGGCAAGAGACCCAGTACTTC. This sequence joins TRBV18 and TRBJ2-5, with 10 bases fitting TRBD2. Germline values: CDR1 KGHSH, CDR2 LQKENI. V lost 5 bases to trimming and J lost 2 bases; unmatched junction nucleotides: 5. The CDR3 is 15 residues long. The variable domain in full, with the rest retrieved from reference TRBV18 and TRBJ2-5, is NAGVMQNPRHLVRRRGQEARLRCSPMKGHSHVYWYRQLPEEGLKFMVYLQKENIIDESGMPKERFSAEFPKEGPSILRIQQVVRGDSAAYFCASSSGAGGQETQYFGPGTRLLVL.

The chain recombines TRBV7-3 with TRBJ2-1; 10 bases fit TRBD1. The CDR3 totals 15 residues. J was trimmed by 2 bases and V by 5 bases; bases with no gene match: 3. The germline V gene has CDR1 SGHTA and CDR2 FQGTGA. The CDR3 loop is CASSRTGGTYNEQFF. CDR3 DNA: TGTGCCAGCAGCCGGACAGGGGGGACCTACAATGAGCAGTTCTTC. The variable domain in full, completed from reference TRBV7-3 and TRBJ2-1, reads GAGVSQTPSNKVTEKGKYVELRCDPISGHTALYWYRQSLGQGPEFLIYFQGTGAADDSGLPNDRFFAVRPEGSVSTLKIQRTERGDSAVYLCASSRTGGTYNEQFFGPGTRLTVL.

This clonotype was observed a handful of times. This sequence joins TRBV27 and TRBJ2-7; 11 nucleotides align to TRBD2. From germline, CDR1 is MNHEY and CDR2 SMNVEV (reference sequence). The CDR3 has 15 amino acids. Trimming cost V 4 bases and J 3 bases; bases outside gene matches: 5. Here the CDR3 reads CASSSISGGGYEQYF. CDR3 bases: TGTGCCAGCAGTTCCATTAGCGGGGGGGGCTACGAGCAGTACTTC.

This clonotype was counted a few times. The rearrangement uses TRBV20-1 and TRBJ2-1; TRBD2 matches at 10 bases. With V trimmed by 6 bases and J by 5 bases, 7 bases remained unmatched. The germline CDR1 and CDR2 sequences are DFQATT and SNEGSKA (reference sequence). This CDR3 region has 14 residues. CDR3 DNA: TGCAGTGCCCCCCTAGCGGGAGTGGACAATGAGCAGTTCTTC. Amino acids: CSAPLAGVDNEQFF.